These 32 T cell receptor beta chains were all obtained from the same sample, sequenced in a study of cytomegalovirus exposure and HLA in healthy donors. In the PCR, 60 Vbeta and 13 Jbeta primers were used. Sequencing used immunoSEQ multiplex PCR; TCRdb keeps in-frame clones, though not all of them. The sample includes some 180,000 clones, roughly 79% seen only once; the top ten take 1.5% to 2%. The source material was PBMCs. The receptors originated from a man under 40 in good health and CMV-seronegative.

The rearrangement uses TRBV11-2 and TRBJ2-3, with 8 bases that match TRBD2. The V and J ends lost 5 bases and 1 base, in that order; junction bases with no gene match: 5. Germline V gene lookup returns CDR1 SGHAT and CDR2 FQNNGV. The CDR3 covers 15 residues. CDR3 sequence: CASSPAGVGTDTQYF. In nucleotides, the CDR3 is TGTGCCAGCAGCCCAGCGGGGGTCGGCACAGATACGCAGTATTTT.

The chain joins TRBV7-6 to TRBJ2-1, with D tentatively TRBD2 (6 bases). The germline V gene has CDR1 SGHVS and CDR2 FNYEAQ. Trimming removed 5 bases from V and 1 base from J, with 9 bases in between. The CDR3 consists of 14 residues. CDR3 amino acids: CASSPAGSYNEQFF. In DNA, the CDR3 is TGTGCCAGCAGCCCCGCGGGGTCCTACAATGAGCAGTTCTTC.

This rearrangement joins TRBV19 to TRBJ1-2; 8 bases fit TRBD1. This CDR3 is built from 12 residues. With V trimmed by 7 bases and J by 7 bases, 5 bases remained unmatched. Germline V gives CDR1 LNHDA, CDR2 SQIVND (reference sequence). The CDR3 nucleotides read TGTGCCAGTACTCAGACAGGGGTTGGCTACACCTTC. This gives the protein CASTQTGVGYTF.

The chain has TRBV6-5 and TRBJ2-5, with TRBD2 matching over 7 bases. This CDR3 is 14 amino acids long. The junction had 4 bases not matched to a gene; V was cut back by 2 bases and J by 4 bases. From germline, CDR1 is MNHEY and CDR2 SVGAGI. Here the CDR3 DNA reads TGTGCCAGCAGTTACAGCGGGACGTCAGAGACCCAGTACTTC. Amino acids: CASSYSGTSETQYF.

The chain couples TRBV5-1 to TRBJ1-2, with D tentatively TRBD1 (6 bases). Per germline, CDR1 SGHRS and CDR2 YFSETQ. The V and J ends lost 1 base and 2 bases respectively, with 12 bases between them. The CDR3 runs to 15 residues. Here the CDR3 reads CASSLIDGQNYGYTF. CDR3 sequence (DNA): TGCGCCAGCAGCTTGATTGACGGACAGAACTATGGCTACACCTTC.

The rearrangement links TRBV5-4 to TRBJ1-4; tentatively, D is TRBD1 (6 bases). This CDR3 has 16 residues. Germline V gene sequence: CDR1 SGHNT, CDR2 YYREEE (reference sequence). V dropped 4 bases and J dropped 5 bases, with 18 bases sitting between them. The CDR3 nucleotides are TGTGCCAGCAGCAACCCTAAGGACAGAACCAATGAAAAACTGTTTTTT. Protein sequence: CASSNPKDRTNEKLFF.

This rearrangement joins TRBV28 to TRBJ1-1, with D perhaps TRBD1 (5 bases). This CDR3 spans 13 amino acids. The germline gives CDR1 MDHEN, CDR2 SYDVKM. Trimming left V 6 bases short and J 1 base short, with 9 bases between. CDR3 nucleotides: TGTGCCAGCAGCTTAACAGGGAACACTGAAGCTTTCTTT. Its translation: CASSLTGNTEAFF. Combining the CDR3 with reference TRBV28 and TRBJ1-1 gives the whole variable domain DVKVTQSSRYLVKRTGEKVFLECVQDMDHENMFWYRQDPGLGLRLIYFSYDVKMKEKGDIPEGYSVSREKKERFSLILESASTNQTSMYLCASSLTGNTEAFFGQGTRLTVV.

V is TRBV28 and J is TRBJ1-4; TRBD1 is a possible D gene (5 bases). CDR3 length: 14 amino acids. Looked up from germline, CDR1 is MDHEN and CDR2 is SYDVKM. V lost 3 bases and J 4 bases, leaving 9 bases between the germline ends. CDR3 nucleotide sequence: TGTGCCAGCAGTTTTGGGGGGAGTAATGAAAAACTGTTTTTT. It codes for CASSFGGSNEKLFF. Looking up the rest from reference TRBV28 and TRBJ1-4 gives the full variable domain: DVKVTQSSRYLVKRTGEKVFLECVQDMDHENMFWYRQDPGLGLRLIYFSYDVKMKEKGDIPEGYSVSREKKERFSLILESASTNQTSMYLCASSFGGSNEKLFFGSGTQLSVL.

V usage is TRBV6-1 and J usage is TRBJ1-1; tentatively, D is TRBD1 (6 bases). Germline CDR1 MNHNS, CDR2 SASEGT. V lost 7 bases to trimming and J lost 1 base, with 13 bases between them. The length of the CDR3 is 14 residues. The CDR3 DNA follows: TGTGCCAGCACCACAGGGCCCCAGAACACTGAAGCTTTCTTT. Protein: CASTTGPQNTEAFF.

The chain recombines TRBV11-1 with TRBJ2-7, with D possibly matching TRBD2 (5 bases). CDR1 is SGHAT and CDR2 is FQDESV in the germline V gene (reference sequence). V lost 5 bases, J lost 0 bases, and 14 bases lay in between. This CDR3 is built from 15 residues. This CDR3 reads CASSPTVGSSYEQYF. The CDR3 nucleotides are TGTGCCAGCAGCCCGACGGTAGGGAGCTCCTACGAGCAGTACTTC.

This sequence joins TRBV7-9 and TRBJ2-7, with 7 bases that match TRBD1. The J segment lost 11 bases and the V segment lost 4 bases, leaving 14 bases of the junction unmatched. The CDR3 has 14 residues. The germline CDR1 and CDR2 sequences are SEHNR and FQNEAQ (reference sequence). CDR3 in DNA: TGTGCCAGCAGCTCCGACGCCGGGACAGAAAAGAAGTACTTC. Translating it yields CASSSDAGTEKKYF. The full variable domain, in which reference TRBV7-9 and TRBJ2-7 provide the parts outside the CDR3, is DTGVSQNPRHKITKRGQNVTFRCDPISEHNRLYWYRQTLGQGPEFLTYFQNEAQLEKSRLLSDRFSAERPKGSFSTLEIQRTEQGDSAMYLCASSSDAGTEKKYFGPGTRLTVT.

CDR3 sequence: CASSISGQVIYEQYF. In DNA, the CDR3 is TGTGCCAGTAGTATCTCAGGACAGGTGATCTACGAGCAGTACTTC. V usage is TRBV19 and J usage is TRBJ2-7, with 7 nucleotides matching TRBD1. This CDR3 region has 15 residues. The junction had 8 bases not matched to a gene; V was cut back by 3 bases and J by 3 bases. CDR1 LNHDA and CDR2 SQIVND come from the germline V gene (reference sequence).

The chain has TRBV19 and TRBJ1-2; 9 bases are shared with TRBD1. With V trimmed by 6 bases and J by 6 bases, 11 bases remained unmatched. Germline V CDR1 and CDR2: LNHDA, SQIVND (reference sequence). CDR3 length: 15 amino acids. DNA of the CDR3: TGTGCCAGTAGCCCAGGGACAGGGAACGGGGATGGCTACACCTTC. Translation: CASSPGTGNGDGYTF.

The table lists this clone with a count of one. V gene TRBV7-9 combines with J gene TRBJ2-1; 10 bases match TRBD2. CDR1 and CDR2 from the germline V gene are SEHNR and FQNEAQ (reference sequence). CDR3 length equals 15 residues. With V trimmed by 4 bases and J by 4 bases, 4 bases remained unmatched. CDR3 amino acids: CASSSGLAEYNEQFF. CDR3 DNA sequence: TGTGCCAGCAGCTCCGGACTAGCGGAATACAATGAGCAGTTCTTC. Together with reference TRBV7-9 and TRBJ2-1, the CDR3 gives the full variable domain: DTGVSQNPRHKITKRGQNVTFRCDPISEHNRLYWYRQTLGQGPEFLTYFQNEAQLEKSRLLSDRFSAERPKGSFSTLEIQRTEQGDSAMYLCASSSGLAEYNEQFFGPGTRLTVL.

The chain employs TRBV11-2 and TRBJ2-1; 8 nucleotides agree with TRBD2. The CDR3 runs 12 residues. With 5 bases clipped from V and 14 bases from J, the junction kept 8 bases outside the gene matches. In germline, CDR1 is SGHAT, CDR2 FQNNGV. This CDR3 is CASSQTSAREFF. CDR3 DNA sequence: TGTGCCAGCAGCCAGACTAGCGCCAGGGAGTTCTTC.

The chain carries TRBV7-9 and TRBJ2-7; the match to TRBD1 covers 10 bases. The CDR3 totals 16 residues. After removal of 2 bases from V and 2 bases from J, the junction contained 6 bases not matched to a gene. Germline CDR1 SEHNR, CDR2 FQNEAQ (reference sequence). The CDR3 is CASSLPGTGAPYEQYF. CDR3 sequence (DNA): TGTGCCAGCAGCTTACCCGGGACAGGGGCCCCCTACGAGCAGTACTTC.

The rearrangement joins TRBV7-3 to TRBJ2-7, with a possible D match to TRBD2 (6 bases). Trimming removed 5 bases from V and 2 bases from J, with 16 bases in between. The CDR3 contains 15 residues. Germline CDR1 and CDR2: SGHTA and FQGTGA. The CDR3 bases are TGTGCCAGCAGCCCCTACCCAGGCGGGACCTACGAGCAGTACTTC. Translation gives CASSPYPGGTYEQYF.

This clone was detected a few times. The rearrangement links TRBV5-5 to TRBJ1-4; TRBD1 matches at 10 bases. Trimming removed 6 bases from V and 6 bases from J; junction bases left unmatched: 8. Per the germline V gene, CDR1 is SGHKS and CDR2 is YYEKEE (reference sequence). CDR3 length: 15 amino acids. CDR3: CASIQGQGTDEKLFF. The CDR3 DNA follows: TGTGCCAGCATTCAGGGACAGGGGACGGATGAAAAACTGTTTTTT.

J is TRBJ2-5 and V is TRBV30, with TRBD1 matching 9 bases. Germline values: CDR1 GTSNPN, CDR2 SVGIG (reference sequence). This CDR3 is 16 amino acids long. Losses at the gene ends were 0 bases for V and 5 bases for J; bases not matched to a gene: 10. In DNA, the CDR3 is TGTGCCTGGAGTGTACTTACAGGGGGCGCGTATGAGACCCAGTACTTC. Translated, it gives CAWSVLTGGAYETQYF.

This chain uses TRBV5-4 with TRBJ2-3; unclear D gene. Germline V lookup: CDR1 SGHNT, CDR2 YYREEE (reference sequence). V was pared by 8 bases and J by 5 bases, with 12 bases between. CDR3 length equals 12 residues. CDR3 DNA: TGTGCCAGTAACTCGGCAGGAGATACGCAGTATTTT. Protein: CASNSAGDTQYF.

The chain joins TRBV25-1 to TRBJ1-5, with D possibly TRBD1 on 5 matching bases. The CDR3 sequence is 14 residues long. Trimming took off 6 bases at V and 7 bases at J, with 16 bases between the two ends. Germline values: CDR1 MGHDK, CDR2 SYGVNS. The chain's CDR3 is CASSHPGGGQPQHF. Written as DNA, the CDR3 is TGTGCCAGCAGCCATCCTGGCGGGGGACAGCCCCAGCATTTT.

CDR3: CASSSGTGHEQYF. Written as DNA, the CDR3 is TGTGCCAGCAGCTCCGGGACAGGGCACGAGCAGTACTTC. The chain couples TRBV7-3 to TRBJ2-7; 9 positions agree with TRBD1. V lost 4 bases to trimming and J lost 5 bases; unmatched junction nucleotides: 3. Per germline, CDR1 SGHTA and CDR2 FQGTGA. The CDR3 runs 13 residues.

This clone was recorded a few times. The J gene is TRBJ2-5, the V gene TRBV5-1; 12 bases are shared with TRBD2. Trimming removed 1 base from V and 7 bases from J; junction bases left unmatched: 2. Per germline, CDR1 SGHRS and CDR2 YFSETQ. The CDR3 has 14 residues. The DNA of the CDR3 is TGCGCCAGCAGCTTGAGGACTAGCGGGACGACCCAGTACTTC. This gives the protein CASSLRTSGTTQYF.

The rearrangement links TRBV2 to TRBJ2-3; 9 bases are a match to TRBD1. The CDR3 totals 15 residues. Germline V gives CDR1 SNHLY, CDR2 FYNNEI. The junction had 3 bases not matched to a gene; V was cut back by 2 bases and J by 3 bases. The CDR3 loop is CASSEFGQGTDTQYF. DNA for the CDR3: TGTGCCAGCAGTGAATTTGGACAGGGGACAGATACGCAGTATTTT.

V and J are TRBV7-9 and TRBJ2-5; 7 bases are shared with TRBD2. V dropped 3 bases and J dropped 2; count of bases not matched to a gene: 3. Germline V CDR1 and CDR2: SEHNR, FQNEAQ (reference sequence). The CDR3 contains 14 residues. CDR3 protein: CASSLGSGQETQYF. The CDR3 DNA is TGTGCCAGCAGCTTGGGTAGCGGGCAAGAGACCCAGTACTTC. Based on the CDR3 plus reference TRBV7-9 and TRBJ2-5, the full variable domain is DTGVSQNPRHKITKRGQNVTFRCDPISEHNRLYWYRQTLGQGPEFLTYFQNEAQLEKSRLLSDRFSAERPKGSFSTLEIQRTEQGDSAMYLCASSLGSGQETQYFGPGTRLLVL.

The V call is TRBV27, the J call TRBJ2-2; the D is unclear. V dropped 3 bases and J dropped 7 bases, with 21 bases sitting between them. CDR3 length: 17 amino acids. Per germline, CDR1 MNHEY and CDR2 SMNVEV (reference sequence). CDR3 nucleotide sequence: TGTGCCAGCAGTTTGGTCTTTACTTTCTTAAGGAGCGGGGAGCTGTTTTTT. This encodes CASSLVFTFLRSGELFF.

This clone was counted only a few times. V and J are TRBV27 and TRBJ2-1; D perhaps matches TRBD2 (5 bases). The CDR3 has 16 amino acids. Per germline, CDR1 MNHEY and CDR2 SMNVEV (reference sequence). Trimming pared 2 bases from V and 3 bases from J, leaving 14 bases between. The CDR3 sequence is CASSLEAGKNYNEQFF. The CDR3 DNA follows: TGTGCCAGCAGTTTAGAGGCGGGCAAAAACTACAATGAGCAGTTCTTC.

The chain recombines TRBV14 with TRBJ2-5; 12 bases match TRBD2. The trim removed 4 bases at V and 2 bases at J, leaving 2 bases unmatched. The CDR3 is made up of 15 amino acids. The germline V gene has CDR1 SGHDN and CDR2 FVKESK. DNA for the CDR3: TGTGCCAGCAGCCCGACTAGCGGGAGACAAGAGACCCAGTACTTC. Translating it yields CASSPTSGRQETQYF.

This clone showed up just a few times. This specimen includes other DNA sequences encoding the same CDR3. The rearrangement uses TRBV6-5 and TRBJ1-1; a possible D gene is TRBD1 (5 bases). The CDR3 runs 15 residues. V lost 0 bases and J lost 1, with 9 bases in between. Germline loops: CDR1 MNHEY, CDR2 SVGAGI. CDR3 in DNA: TGTGCCAGCAGTTACTCTGCAGGGCCGAACACTGAAGCTTTCTTT. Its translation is CASSYSAGPNTEAFF.

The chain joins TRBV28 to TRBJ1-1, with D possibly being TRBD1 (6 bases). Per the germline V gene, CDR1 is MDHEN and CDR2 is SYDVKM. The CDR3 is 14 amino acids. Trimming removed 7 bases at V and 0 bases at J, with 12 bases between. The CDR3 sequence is CASIRGGMNTEAFF. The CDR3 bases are TGTGCCAGCATCAGAGGGGGAATGAACACTGAAGCTTTCTTT.

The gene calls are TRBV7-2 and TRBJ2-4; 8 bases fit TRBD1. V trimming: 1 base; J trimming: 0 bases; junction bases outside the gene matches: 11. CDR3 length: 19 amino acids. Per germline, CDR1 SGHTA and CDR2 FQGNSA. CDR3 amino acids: CASSLGTTGAFLAKNIQYF. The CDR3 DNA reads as TGTGCCAGCAGCTTAGGGACGACAGGGGCCTTCCTAGCCAAAAACATTCAGTACTTC.

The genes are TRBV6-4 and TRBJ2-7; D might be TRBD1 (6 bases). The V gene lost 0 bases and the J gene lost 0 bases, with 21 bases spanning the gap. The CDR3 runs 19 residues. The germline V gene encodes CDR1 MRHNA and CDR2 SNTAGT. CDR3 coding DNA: TGTGCCAGCAGTGACTCGGGACACCCCGGCGGTGGTTACTCCTACGAGCAGTACTTC. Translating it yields CASSDSGHPGGGYSYEQYF.